Listed here is a single TCR beta chain. V was pared by 3 bases and J by 7 bases, with 1 base of the junction left unmatched. CDR1 MNHEY and CDR2 SMNVEV come from the germline V gene (reference sequence). The CDR3 spans 13 residues. Measured with immunoSEQ multiplex PCR; TCRdb has only the in-frame clones, and not every one. Here the sample spans 90,000 to 95,000 clones, 70% to 90% being singletons. The source of the sample is a study of glioma-infiltrating T cells after dendritic cell vaccination. Study information: Between the early 2000s and the early 2010s, patients got autologous tumor lysate-pulsed dendritic cell vaccines.

Time point meaning: after dendritic cell vaccination, including at tumor progression/relapse. Sample: blood, taken after dendritic cell vaccination. The clonotype originates from a human donor with glioblastoma. This rearrangement joins TRBV27 to TRBJ2-1; 9 positions agree with TRBD2. CDR3 sequence: CASSFLAGNEQFF. DNA for the CDR3: TGTGCCAGCAGTTTCCTAGCGGGGAATGAGCAGTTCTTC.